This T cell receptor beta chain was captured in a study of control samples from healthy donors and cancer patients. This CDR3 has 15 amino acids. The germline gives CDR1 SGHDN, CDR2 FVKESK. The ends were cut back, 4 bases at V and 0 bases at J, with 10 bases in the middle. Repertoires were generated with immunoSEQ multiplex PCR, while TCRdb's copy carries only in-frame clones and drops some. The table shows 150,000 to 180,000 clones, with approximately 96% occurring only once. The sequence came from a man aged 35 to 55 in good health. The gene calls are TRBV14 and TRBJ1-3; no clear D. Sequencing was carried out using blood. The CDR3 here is CASSPSRISGNTIYF. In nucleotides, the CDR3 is TGTGCCAGCAGCCCCTCGCGGATCTCTGGAAACACCATATATTTT.